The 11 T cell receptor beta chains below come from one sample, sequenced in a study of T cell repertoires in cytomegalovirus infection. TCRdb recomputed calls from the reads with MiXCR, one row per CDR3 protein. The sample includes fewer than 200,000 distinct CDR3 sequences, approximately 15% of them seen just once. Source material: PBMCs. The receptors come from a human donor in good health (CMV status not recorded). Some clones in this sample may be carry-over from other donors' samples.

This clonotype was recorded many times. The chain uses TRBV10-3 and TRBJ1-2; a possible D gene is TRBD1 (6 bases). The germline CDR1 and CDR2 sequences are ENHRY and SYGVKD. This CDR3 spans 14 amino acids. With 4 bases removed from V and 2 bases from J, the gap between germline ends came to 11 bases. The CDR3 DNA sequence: TGTGCCATCAGTGGGATACAGGGAAACTATGGCTACACCTTC. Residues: CAISGIQGNYGYTF.

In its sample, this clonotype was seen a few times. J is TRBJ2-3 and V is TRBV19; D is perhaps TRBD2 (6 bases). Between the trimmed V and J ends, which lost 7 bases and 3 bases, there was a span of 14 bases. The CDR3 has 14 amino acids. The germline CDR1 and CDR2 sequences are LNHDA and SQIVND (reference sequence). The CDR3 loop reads CASIAGPPTDTQYF. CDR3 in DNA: TGTGCCAGTATCGCGGGACCCCCTACAGATACGCAGTATTTT.

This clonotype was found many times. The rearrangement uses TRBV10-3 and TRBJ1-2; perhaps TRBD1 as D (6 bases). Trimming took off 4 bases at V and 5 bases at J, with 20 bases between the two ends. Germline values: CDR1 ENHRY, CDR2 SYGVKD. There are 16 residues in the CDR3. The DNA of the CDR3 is TGTGCCATCAGTGTTGACACAGGGAGTGCGGCTTATGGCTACACCTTC. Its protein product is CAISVDTGSAAYGYTF.

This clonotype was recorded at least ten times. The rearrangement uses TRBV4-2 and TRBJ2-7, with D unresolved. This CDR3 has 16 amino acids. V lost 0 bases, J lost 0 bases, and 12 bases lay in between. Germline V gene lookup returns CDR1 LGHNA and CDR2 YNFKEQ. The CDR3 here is CASSQEWAAGSYEQYF. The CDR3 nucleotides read TGTGCCAGCAGCCAAGAGTGGGCAGCCGGCTCCTACGAGCAGTACTTC.

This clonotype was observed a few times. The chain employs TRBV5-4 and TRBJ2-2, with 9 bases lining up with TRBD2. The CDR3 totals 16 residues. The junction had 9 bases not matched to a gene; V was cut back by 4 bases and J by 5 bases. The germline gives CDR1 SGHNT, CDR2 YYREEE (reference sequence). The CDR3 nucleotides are TGTGCCAGCAGCCCCCCAGCGGGAGGAATTACCGGGGAGCTGTTTTTT. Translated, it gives CASSPPAGGITGELFF.

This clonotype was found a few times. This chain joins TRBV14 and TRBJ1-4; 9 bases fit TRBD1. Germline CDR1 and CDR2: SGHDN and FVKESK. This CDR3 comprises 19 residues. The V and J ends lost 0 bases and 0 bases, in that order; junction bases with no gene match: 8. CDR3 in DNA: TGTGCCAGCAGCCAAGAGGGAGGGACAGGGAGGACAACTAATGAAAAACTGTTTTTT. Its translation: CASSQEGGTGRTTNEKLFF.

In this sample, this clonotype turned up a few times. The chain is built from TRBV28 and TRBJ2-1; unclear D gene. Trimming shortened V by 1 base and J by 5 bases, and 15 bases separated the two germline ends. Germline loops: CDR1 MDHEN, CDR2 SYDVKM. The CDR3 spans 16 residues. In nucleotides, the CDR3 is TGTGCCAGCAGTTTATTAGGTCGCTCTTCCAACAATGAGCAGTTCTTC. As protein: CASSLLGRSSNNEQFF.

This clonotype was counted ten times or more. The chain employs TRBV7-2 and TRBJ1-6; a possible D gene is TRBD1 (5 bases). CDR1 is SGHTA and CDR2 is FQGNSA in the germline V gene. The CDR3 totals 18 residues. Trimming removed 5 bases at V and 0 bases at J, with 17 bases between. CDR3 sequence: CASSHGGTGRSYNSPLHF. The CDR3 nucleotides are TGTGCCAGCAGCCACGGGGGTACAGGTCGCTCCTATAATTCACCCCTCCACTTT.

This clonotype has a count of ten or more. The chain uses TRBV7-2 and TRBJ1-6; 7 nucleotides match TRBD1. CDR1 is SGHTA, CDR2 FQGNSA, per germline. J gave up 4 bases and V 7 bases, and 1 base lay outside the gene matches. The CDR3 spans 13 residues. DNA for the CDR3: TGTGCCAGCAACAGGGGATATAATTCACCCCTCCACTTT. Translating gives CASNRGYNSPLHF.

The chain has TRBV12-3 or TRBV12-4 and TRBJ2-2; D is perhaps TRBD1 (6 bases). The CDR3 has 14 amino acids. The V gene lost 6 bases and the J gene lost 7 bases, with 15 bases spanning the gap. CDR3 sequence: CASSKDSDDGELFF. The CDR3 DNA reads TGTGCCAGCAGCAAGGACAGCGACGACGGGGAGCTGTTTTTT.

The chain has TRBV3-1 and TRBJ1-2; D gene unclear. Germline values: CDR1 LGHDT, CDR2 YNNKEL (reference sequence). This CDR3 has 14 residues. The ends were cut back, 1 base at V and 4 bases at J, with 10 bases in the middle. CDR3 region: CASSQGGFRYGYTF. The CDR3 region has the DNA TGTGCCAGCAGCCAAGGTGGCTTCCGCTATGGCTACACCTTC.